These T cell receptor beta chains were read from a single sample in a study of PD-L1 blockade in urothelial cancer. This table comes from immunoSEQ multiplex PCR, and its TCRdb copy is limited to in-frame clones, with some not included. Seen here are about 74,000 clones, 90% observed once, and the top ten hold approximately 5%. This material consisted of PBMCs, taken around atezolizumab (anti-PD-L1) treatment. These receptors all stem from a man between 65 and 85 years old with urothelial cancer. CDR3s include the opening cysteine and the closing phenylalanine or tryptophan. The order of the fields is J gene, clone size, D gene, V gene, CDR3 protein, CDR3 DNA. D genes are given only for firm matches. Part of the rows lack a size; the others show once, few, many or a class for expanded clones.

TRBJ1-2 | - | - | TRBV29-1 | CSVAVTGHGYTF | TGCAGCGTTGCGGTCACAGGGCATGGCTACACCTTC
TRBJ2-2 | few | - | TRBV5-4 | CASSRTGELFF | TGTGCCAGCAGCCGCACCGGGGAGCTGTTTTTT
TRBJ1-5 | once | TRBD1 | TRBV9 | CASSVGTGDNQPQHF | TGTGCCAGCAGCGTCGGGACAGGGGACAATCAGCCCCAGCATTTT
TRBJ2-1 | - | - | TRBV9 | CASSGPRDEQFF | TGTGCCAGCAGCGGGCCCAGGGATGAGCAGTTCTTC
TRBJ2-1 | - | - | TRBV21-1 | CANERGEGSYNEQFF | TGTGCCAACGAGCGGGGGGAAGGGTCCTACAATGAGCAGTTCTTC
TRBJ2-5 | - | - | TRBV5-1 | CASSLGGGVETQYF | TGCGCCAGCAGCTTGGGGGGCGGCGTAGAGACCCAGTACTTC
TRBJ1-3 | - | - | TRBV19 | CASSIPGSGNTIYF | TGTGCCAGTAGTATACCAGGCTCCGGAAACACCATATATTTT
TRBJ2-7 | - | TRBD2 | TRBV10-2 | CASRAGGRPDTYEQYF | TGCGCCAGCAGGGCAGGCGGGAGGCCCGATACCTACGAGCAGTACTTC
TRBJ2-1 | - | TRBD2 | TRBV5-4 | CASSSYRTSVNEQFF | TGTGCCAGCAGCTCCTACAGAACTAGCGTCAATGAGCAGTTCTTC
TRBJ1-5 | - | - | TRBV6-5 | CASRPDSHPNQPQHF | TGTGCCAGCAGGCCGGACAGCCATCCAAATCAGCCCCAGCATTTT
TRBJ2-7 | - | - | TRBV28 | CASSPMKGGLYEQYF | TGTGCCAGCAGTCCCATGAAGGGGGGGCTCTACGAGCAGTACTTC
TRBJ2-6 | - | - | TRBV6-1 | CASSRGYSGANVLTF | TGTGCCAGCAGTAGGGGGTACTCTGGGGCCAACGTCCTGACTTTC
TRBJ2-1 | - | TRBD1 | TRBV29-1 | CSVLGGTGQHEQFF | TGCAGCGTCTTGGGCGGGACAGGGCAGCATGAGCAGTTCTTC
TRBJ1-2 | - | - | TRBV10-3 | CAISEGVGYGYTF | TGTGCCATCAGTGAAGGGGTCGGCTATGGCTACACCTTC
TRBJ2-1 | - | - | TRBV2 | CASSEGGGNEQFF | TGTGCCAGCAGTGAAGGTGGAGGGAATGAGCAGTTCTTC
TRBJ1-5 | - | TRBD1 | TRBV5-6 | CASSAGWDRENRPQHF | TGTGCCAGCAGCGCGGGATGGGACAGGGAGAATCGGCCCCAGCATTTT
TRBJ1-1 | - | TRBD1 | TRBV5-6 | CASSLANIWTGATEAFF | TGTGCCAGCAGCTTGGCCAATATTTGGACAGGGGCTACTGAAGCTTTCTTT
TRBJ2-3 | once | - | TRBV5-1 | CASSPNPGMTDTQYF | TGCGCCAGCAGCCCCAACCCGGGTATGACAGATACGCAGTATTTT
TRBJ2-3 | once | TRBD2 | TRBV10-3 | CAISGTSGVGDTQYF | TGTGCCATCAGTGGGACTAGCGGGGTTGGGGATACGCAGTATTTT
TRBJ1-2 | - | TRBD1 | TRBV6-6 | CASSYGQESNTF | TGTGCCAGCAGTTACGGACAGGAGTCGAACACCTTC
TRBJ1-1 | - | - | TRBV10-1 | CASSALGRAEAFF | TGCGCCAGCAGTGCCCTCGGGAGGGCTGAAGCTTTCTTT
TRBJ2-2 | - | - | TRBV11-2 | CASSSAHGVAELFF | TGTGCCAGCAGCTCGGCCCACGGGGTAGCGGAGCTGTTTTTT